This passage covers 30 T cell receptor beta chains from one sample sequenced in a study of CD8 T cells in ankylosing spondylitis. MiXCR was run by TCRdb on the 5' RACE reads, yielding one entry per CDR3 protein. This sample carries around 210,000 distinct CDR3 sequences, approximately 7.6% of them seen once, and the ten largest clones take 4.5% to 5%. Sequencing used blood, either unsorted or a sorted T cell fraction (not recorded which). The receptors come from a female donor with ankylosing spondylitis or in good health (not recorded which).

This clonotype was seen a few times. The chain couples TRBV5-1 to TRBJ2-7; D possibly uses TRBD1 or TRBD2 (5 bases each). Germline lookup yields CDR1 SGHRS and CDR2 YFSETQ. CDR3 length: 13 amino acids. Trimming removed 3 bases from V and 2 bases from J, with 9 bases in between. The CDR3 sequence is CASSWDRAYEQYF. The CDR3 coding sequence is TGCGCCAGCAGCTGGGACCGGGCCTACGAGCAGTACTTC.

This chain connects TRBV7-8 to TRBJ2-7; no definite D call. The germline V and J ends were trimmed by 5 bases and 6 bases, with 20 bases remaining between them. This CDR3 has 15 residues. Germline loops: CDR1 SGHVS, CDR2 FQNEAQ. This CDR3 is CASSGRFGTGVEQYF. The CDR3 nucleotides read TGTGCCAGCAGCGGTCGATTTGGAACCGGCGTCGAGCAGTACTTC.

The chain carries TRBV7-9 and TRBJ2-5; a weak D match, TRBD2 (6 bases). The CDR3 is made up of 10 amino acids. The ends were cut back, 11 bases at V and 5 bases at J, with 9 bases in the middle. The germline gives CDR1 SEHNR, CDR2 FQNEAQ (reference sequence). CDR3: CAAGGETQYF. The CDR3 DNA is TGTGCCGCCGGAGGGGAGACCCAGTACTTC.

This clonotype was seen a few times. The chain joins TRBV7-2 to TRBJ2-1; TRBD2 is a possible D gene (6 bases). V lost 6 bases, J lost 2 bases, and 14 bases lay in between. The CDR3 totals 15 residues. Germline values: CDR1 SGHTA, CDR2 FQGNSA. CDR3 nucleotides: TGTGCCAGCAGTCCCAGACTAGGGACCTACAATGAGCAGTTCTTC. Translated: CASSPRLGTYNEQFF. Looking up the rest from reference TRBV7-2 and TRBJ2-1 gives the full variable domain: GAGVSQSPSNKVTEKGKDVELRCDPISGHTALYWYRQSLGQGLEFLIYFQGNSAPDKSGLPSDRFSAERTGGSVSTLTIQRTQQEDSAVYLCASSPRLGTYNEQFFGPGTRLTVL.

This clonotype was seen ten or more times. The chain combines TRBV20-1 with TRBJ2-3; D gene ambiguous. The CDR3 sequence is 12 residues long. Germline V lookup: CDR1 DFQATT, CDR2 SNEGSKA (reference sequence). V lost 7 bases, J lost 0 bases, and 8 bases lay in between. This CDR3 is CSVGSSTDTQYF. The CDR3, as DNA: TGCAGTGTTGGCTCTAGCACAGATACGCAGTATTTT.

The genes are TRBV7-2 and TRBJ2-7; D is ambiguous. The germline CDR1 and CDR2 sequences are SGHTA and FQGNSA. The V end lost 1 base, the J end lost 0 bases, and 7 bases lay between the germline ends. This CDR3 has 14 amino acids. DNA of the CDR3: TGTGCCAGCAGCTTAGGGCGAAACTCCTACGAGCAGTACTTC. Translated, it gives CASSLGRNSYEQYF.

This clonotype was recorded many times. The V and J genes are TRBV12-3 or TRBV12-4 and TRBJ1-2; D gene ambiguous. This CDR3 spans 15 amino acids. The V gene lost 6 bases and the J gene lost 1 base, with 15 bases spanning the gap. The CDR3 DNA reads TGTGCCAGCAGCCGGAGTCAGAACCTTAACTATGGCTACACCTTC. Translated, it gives CASSRSQNLNYGYTF.

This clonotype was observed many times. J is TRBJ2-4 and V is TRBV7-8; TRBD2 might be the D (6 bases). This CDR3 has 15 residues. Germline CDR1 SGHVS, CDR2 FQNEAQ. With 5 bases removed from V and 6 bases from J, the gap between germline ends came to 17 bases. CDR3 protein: CASSIGRGSLNIQYF. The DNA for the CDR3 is TGTGCCAGCAGCATCGGGCGGGGCTCACTAAACATTCAGTACTTC.

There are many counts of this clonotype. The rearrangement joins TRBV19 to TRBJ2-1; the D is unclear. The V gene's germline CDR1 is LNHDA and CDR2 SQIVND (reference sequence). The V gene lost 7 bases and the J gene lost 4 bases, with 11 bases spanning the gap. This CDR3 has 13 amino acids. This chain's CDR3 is CASTEDGYNEQFF. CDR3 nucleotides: TGTGCCAGTACAGAGGACGGGTACAATGAGCAGTTCTTC.

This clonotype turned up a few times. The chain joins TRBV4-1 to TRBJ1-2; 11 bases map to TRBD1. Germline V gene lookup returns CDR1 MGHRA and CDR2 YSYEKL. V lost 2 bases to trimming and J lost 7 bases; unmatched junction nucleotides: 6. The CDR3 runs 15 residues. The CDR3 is CASSQLRTGGGGYTF. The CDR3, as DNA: TGCGCCAGCAGCCAACTCCGGACAGGGGGCGGTGGCTACACCTTC.

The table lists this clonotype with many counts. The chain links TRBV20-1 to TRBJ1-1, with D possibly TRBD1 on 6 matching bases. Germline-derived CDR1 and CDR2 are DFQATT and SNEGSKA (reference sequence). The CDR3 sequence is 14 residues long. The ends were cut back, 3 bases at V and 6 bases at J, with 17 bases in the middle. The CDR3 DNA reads TGCAGTGCTAGCATATCTACAGGGCTCGCTGAAGCTTTCTTT. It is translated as CSASISTGLAEAFF.

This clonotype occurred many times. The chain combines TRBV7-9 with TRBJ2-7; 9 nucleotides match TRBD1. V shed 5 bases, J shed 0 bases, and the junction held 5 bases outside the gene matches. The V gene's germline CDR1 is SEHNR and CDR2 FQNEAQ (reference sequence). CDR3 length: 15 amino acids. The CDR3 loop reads CASSQGQGDSYEQYF. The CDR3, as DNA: TGTGCCAGCAGCCAGGGACAGGGAGACTCCTACGAGCAGTACTTC. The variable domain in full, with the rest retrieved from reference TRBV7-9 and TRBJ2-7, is DTGVSQNPRHKITKRGQNVTFRCDPISEHNRLYWYRQTLGQGPEFLTYFQNEAQLEKSRLLSDRFSAERPKGSFSTLEIQRTEQGDSAMYLCASSQGQGDSYEQYFGPGTRLTVT.

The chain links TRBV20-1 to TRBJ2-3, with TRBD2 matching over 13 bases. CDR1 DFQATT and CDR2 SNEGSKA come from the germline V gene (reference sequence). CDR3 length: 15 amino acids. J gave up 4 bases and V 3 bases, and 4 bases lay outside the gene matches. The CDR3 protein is CSASTGTSGADTQYF. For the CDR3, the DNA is TGCAGTGCTAGTACCGGGACTAGCGGGGCAGATACGCAGTATTTT.

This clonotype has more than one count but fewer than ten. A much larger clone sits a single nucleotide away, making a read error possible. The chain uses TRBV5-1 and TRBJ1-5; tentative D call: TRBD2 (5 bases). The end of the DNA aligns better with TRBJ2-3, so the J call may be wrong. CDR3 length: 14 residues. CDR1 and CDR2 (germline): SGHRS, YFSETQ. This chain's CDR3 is CASSLGGYDQPQYF. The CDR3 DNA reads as TGCGCCAGCAGCTTGGGAGGGTACGATCAGCCCCAGTATTTT.

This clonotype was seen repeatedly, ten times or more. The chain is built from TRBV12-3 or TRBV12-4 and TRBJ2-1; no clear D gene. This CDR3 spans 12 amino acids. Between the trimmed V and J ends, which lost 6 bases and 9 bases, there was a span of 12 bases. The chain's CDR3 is CASSRPVGEQFF. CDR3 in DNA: TGTGCCAGCAGCCGTCCGGTGGGTGAGCAGTTCTTC.

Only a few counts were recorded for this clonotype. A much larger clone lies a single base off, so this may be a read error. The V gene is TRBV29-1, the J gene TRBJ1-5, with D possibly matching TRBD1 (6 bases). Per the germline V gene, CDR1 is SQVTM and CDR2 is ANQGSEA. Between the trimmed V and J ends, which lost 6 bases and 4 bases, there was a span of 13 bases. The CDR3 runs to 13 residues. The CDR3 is CSVVRGANQPQHF. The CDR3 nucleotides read TGCAGCGTAGTACGGGGGGCGAATCAGCCCCAGCATTTT.

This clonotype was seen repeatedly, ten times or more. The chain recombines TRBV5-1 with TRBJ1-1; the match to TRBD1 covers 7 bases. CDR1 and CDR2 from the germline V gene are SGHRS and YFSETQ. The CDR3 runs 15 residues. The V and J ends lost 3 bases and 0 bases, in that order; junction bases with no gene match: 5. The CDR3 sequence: CASSSGTVMNTEAFF. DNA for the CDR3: TGCGCCAGCAGCTCGGGGACAGTCATGAACACTGAAGCTTTCTTT.

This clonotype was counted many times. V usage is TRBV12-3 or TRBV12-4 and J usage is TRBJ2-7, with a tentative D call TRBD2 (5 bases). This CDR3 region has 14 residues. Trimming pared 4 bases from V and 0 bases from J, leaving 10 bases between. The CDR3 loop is CASSSSGGSYEQYF. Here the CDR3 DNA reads TGTGCCAGCAGTTCAAGCGGCGGCTCCTACGAGCAGTACTTC.

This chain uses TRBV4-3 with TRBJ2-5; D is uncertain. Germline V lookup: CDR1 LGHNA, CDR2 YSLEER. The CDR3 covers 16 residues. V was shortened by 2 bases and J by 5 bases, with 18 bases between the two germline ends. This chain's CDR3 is CASSQTSAYSGETQYF. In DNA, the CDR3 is TGCGCCAGCAGCCAAACCTCAGCGTATTCCGGGGAGACCCAGTACTTC.

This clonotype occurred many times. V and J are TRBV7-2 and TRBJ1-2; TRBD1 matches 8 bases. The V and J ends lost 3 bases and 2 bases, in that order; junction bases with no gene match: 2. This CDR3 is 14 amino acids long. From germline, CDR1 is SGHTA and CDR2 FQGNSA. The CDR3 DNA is TGTGCCAGCAGCTTCCACAGGGGGAACTATGGCTACACCTTC. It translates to CASSFHRGNYGYTF.

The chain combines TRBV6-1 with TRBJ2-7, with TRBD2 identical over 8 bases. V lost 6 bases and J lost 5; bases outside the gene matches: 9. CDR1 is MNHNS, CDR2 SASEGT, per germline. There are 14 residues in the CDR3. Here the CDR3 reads CASSLWTSRNEQYF. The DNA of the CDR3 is TGTGCCAGCAGCCTTTGGACTAGCAGAAACGAGCAGTACTTC.

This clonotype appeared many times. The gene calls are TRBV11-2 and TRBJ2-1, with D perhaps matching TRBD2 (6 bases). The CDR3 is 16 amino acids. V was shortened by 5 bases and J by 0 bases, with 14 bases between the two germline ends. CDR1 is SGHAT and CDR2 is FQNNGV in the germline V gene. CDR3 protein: CASSPSGLRSYNEQFF. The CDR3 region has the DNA TGTGCCAGCAGCCCCAGCGGGCTGCGCTCCTACAATGAGCAGTTCTTC.

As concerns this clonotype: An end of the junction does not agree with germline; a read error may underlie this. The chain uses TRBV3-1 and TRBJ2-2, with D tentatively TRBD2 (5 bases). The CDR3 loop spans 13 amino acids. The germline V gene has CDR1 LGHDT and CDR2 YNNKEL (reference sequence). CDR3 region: CVSSQGLTGELFF. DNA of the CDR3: TGTGTCAGCAGCCAAGGACTCACCGGGGAGCTGTTTTTT.

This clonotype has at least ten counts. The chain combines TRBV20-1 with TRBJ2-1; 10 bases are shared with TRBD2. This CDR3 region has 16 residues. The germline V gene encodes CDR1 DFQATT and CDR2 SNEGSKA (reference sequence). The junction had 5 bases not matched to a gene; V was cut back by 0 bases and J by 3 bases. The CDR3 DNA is TGCAGTGCTAGAGATCTGGCTAGCGGGAGCTACAATGAGCAGTTCTTC. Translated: CSARDLASGSYNEQFF.

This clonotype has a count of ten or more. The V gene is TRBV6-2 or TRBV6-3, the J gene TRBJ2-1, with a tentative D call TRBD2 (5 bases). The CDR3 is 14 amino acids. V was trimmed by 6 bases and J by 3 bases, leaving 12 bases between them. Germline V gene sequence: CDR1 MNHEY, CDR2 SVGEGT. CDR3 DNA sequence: TGTGCCAGCAGGAGGGTCGATCACTACAATGAGCAGTTCTTC. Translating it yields CASRRVDHYNEQFF.

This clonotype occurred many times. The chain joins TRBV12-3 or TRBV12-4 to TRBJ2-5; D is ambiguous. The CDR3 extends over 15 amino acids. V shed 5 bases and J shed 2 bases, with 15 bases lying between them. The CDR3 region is CASSPSSTLQETQYF. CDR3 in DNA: TGTGCCAGCAGTCCCTCCTCTACTTTACAAGAGACCCAGTACTTC.

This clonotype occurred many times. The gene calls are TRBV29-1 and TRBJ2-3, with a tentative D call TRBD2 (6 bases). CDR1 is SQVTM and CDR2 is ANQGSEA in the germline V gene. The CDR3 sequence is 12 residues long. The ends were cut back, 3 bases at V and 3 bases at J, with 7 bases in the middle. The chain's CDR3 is CSVDGGTDTQYF. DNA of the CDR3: TGCAGCGTTGATGGGGGGACAGATACGCAGTATTTT.

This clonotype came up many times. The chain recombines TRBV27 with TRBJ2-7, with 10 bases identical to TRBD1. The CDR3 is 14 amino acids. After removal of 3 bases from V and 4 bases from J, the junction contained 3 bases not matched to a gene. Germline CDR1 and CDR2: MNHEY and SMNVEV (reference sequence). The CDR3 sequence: CASSLRDRGYEQYF. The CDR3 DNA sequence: TGTGCCAGCAGTTTGCGGGACAGGGGATACGAGCAGTACTTC.

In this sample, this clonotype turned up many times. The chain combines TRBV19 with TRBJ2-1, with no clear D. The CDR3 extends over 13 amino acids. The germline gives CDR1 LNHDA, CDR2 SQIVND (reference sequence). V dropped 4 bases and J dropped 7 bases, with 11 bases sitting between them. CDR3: CASSRDALNEQFF. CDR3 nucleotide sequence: TGTGCCAGTAGTAGAGATGCTTTGAATGAGCAGTTCTTC.

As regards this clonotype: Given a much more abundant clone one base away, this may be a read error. This CDR3 is CAISAGTSGFYEQHF. Here the CDR3 DNA reads TGTGCCATCAGTGCAGGGACTAGCGGTTTCTACGAGCAGCACTTC. The chain is built from TRBV10-3 and TRBJ2-7; 11 bases line up with TRBD2. This CDR3 comprises 15 residues. The V gene's germline CDR1 is ENHRY and CDR2 SYGVKD.